This TCR beta chain is from a study of shared clonotypes between healthy human individuals. Broader study findings: The researchers took only blood, and tissue repertoires probably look different. The study found about 5% of naive CD4 clonotypes shared across several donors.

Sequenced by immunoSEQ multiplex PCR; TCRdb stores in-frame clones only, minus some. The sample includes millions of clones, about 92% of them seen just once. The germline V and J ends were trimmed by 6 bases and 2 bases, with 14 bases remaining between them. The CDR3 length is 14 residues. Germline values: CDR1 MDHEN, CDR2 SYDVKM. Comment on this clone: The target antigen is unknown.

The rearrangement links TRBV28 to TRBJ2-7, with D perhaps matching TRBD1 or TRBD2 (5 bases each). The sequence was collected from a man aged 18 to 35 in good health. Some clones in this sample may be carry-over from other donors' samples. Material: naive CD4+ T cells from PBMCs. Documented subset: CD45RA+ positively selected. The CDR3 spells CASRTTGTTYEQYF. In nucleotides, the CDR3 is TGTGCCAGCAGGACGACCGGGACGACCTACGAGCAGTACTTC. The full variable domain, in which reference TRBV28 and TRBJ2-7 provide the parts outside the CDR3, is DVKVTQSSRYLVKRTGEKVFLECVQDMDHENMFWYRQDPGLGLRLIYFSYDVKMKEKGDIPEGYSVSREKKERFSLILESASTNQTSMYLCASRTTGTTYEQYFGPGTRLTVT.